This entry lists 16 T cell receptor beta chains sequenced from one sample in a study of OX40 agonist ivuxolimab in advanced cancers. TCRdb's table, derived via immunoSEQ multiplex PCR, lists solely in-frame clones and lacks some. Of around 59,000 clones in the sample, about 89% were seen once. This specimen consisted of CD4+ or CD8+ T cells sorted from blood, obtained in a trial of the OX40 agonist ivuxolimab. The source of these receptors is an adult with an advanced solid tumor such as melanoma, head and neck, liver or kidney cancer.

The chain recombines TRBV5-6 with TRBJ2-1; TRBD1 might be the D (5 bases). V was pared by 3 bases and J by 2 bases, with 12 bases between. Germline CDR1 SGHDT, CDR2 YYEEEE. This CDR3 spans 15 amino acids. The CDR3 region has the DNA TGTGCCAGCAGCTCAGAAAAGACAGCCTACAATGAGCAGTTCTTC. Translating it yields CASSSEKTAYNEQFF.

The genes are TRBV28 and TRBJ2-2, with D tentatively TRBD2 (6 bases). V lost 7 bases and J lost 5, with 17 bases in between. Germline values: CDR1 MDHEN, CDR2 SYDVKM. The CDR3 has 15 residues. CDR3 nucleotide sequence: TGTGCCAGCACCCTAGGCGGGACCGGAACCGGGGAGCTGTTTTTT. This sequence encodes CASTLGGTGTGELFF.

The chain is built from TRBV9 and TRBJ2-1; D is undetermined. The CDR3 runs to 12 residues. Germline loops: CDR1 SGDLS, CDR2 YYNGEE. V lost 3 bases and J 4 bases, leaving 5 bases between the germline ends. CDR3 in DNA: TGTGCCAGCAGCGGGCAGTACAATGAGCAGTTCTTC. Its protein product is CASSGQYNEQFF.

The chain carries TRBV5-6 and TRBJ2-7; TRBD2 matches at 9 bases. This CDR3 has 17 amino acids. Germline trimming cut 0 bases from V and 6 bases from J; bases unmatched to any gene: 13. Germline CDR1 SGHDT, CDR2 YYEEEE. CDR3 region: CASSLARDSGSPSEQYV. CDR3 DNA sequence: TGTGCCAGCAGCTTGGCTAGGGATAGCGGGAGCCCCTCCGAGCAGTACGTC.

This chain connects TRBV13 to TRBJ2-7; D might be TRBD1 or TRBD2, each matching 5 bases. CDR3 length: 14 amino acids. Per germline, CDR1 PRHDT and CDR2 FYEKMQ (reference sequence). Trimming left V 3 bases short and J 1 base short, with 10 bases between. The CDR3 DNA sequence: TGTGCCAGCAGCTTTCTGGGGGAGTCCTACGAGCAGTACTTC. Its protein is CASSFLGESYEQYF. The entire variable domain, with the rest obtained from reference TRBV13 and TRBJ2-7, is as follows: AAGVIQSPRHLIKEKRETATLKCYPIPRHDTVYWYQQGPGQDPQFLISFYEKMQSDKGSIPDRFSAQQFSDYHSELNMSSLELGDSALYFCASSFLGESYEQYFGPGTRLTVT.

The rearrangement links TRBV28 to TRBJ2-2, with 9 bases matching TRBD1. Germline assignment: CDR1 MDHEN and CDR2 SYDVKM. The CDR3 is made up of 16 amino acids. The junction had 6 bases not matched to a gene; V was cut back by 4 bases and J by 3 bases. As DNA, the CDR3 is TGTGCCAGCAGTTACGGGACAGGGTGGTACACCGGGGAGCTGTTTTTT. Protein: CASSYGTGWYTGELFF.

The V gene is TRBV5-1, the J gene TRBJ1-1, with D maybe TRBD1 (5 bases). Germline-derived CDR1 and CDR2 are SGHRS and YFSETQ. The V end was cut by 0 bases, the J end by 0 bases, with 12 bases between. The CDR3 contains 16 residues. CDR3 residues: CASSLGDGFMNTEAFF. Here the CDR3 DNA reads TGCGCCAGCAGCTTGGGGGACGGCTTCATGAACACTGAAGCTTTCTTT.

This chain links TRBV2 with TRBJ1-2; D gene ambiguous. CDR1 and CDR2 from the germline V gene are SNHLY and FYNNEI. Trimming stripped 2 bases from V and 8 bases from J, with 6 bases between. This CDR3 spans 11 amino acids. The CDR3 nucleotides read TGTGCCAGCAGTGAACCGGGGGGCTACACCTTC. Translation gives CASSEPGGYTF.

V and J are TRBV5-1 and TRBJ2-7; 12 bases are shared with TRBD2. V was pared by 4 bases and J by 0 bases, with 11 bases of the junction left unmatched. The germline CDR1 and CDR2 sequences are SGHRS and YFSETQ. CDR3 length: 18 amino acids. The DNA of the CDR3 is TGCGCCAGCAGCCCCACCCAACTACTAGCGGGAGGCTCCTACGAGCAGTACTTC. It is translated as CASSPTQLLAGGSYEQYF.

This clone is termed medium-sized. This CDR3 is also generated by other DNA sequences in the sample. This chain links TRBV11-2 with TRBJ2-7, with D unclear. V gave up 3 bases and J gave up 7 bases, with 7 bases separating them. Per the germline V gene, CDR1 is SGHAT and CDR2 is FQNNGV. The CDR3 is 11 residues long. The CDR3 spells CASSFGREQYF. The CDR3 nucleotides are TGTGCCAGCAGCTTTGGGCGGGAGCAGTACTTC.

This chain uses TRBV7-9 with TRBJ2-6; possible D gene TRBD1, 5 bases. The CDR3 has 18 residues. CDR1 is SEHNR and CDR2 is FQNEAQ in the germline V gene (reference sequence). With 7 bases removed from V and 0 bases from J, the gap between germline ends came to 19 bases. Written as DNA, the CDR3 is TGTGCCAGCACCCCTGACATTGGACACTACTCTGGGGCCAACGTCCTGACTTTC. Its protein is CASTPDIGHYSGANVLTF.

This sequence joins TRBV27 and TRBJ1-1; 7 bases fit TRBD1. Germline V lookup: CDR1 MNHEY, CDR2 SMNVEV (reference sequence). The CDR3 consists of 14 residues. Germline trimming cut 5 bases from V and 6 bases from J; bases unmatched to any gene: 9. CDR3 in DNA: TGTGCCAGCAGTCTAGGAGACAGGGCCTCTGAAGCTTTCTTT. This gives the protein CASSLGDRASEAFF.

This clone was observed a single time. The chain couples TRBV4-1 to TRBJ2-7; 11 nucleotides match TRBD2. V gave up 3 bases and J gave up 1 base; unmatched junction bases: 2. Per the germline V gene, CDR1 is MGHRA and CDR2 is YSYEKL. This CDR3 spans 15 amino acids. Written as DNA, the CDR3 is TGCGCCAGCAGCCACGGGACTAGCGGTTCCTACGAGCAGTACTTC. The encoded protein is CASSHGTSGSYEQYF.

This sequence joins TRBV6-1 and TRBJ2-7, with D perhaps matching TRBD1 or TRBD2 (5 bases each). This CDR3 spans 17 amino acids. Germline V gene sequence: CDR1 MNHNS, CDR2 SASEGT. The ends were cut back, 2 bases at V and 2 bases at J, with 19 bases in the middle. This CDR3 reads CASSEYPPRQGAYEQYF. The CDR3 DNA follows: TGTGCCAGCAGTGAATACCCCCCCCGGCAGGGAGCCTACGAGCAGTACTTC.

V and J are TRBV27 and TRBJ2-4; D is unresolved. V was clipped by 3 bases and J by 2 bases, with 11 bases between them. Germline V gene sequence: CDR1 MNHEY, CDR2 SMNVEV (reference sequence). This CDR3 is 15 amino acids long. CDR3 nucleotide sequence: TGTGCCAGCAGTTTCGGAACGGACCCCAAAAACATTCAGTACTTC. Translating gives CASSFGTDPKNIQYF.

This chain connects TRBV7-9 to TRBJ1-1, with a possible D match to TRBD1 (6 bases). CDR1 is SEHNR and CDR2 is FQNEAQ in the germline V gene (reference sequence). The V end was cut by 6 bases, the J end by 5 bases, with 10 bases between. CDR3 size: 12 residues. CDR3 protein: CASSPQGTEAFF. The CDR3 coding sequence is TGTGCCAGCAGTCCACAGGGAACTGAAGCTTTCTTT.